This T cell receptor beta chain stems from a study of PD-1 blockade in classical Hodgkin lymphoma. The method was immunoSEQ multiplex PCR; TCRdb's version includes in-frame clones alone and lacks a portion of them. The table records 37,000 or so clones, approximately 86% of them present only once. Brentuximab vedotin exposure varied among the patients, all of whom had relapsed after autologous stem cell transplantation. Study outcomes and limitations: For complete responders, baseline diversity was comparable to that of newly diagnosed patients. Repertoires differed for reasons still undefined, possibly disease activity or prior therapy.

Worth noting for this clone: What it binds is not known.

The source is a human donor with classical Hodgkin lymphoma. The input for sequencing was peripheral blood mononuclear cells (PBMCs), taken before the second cycle of nivolumab.

The DNA for the CDR3 is TGTGCCAGTAGTCTTCTACAAACCCGGGGGAGCACTGAAGCTTTCTTT. It translates to CASSLLQTRGSTEAFF. V usage is TRBV19 and J usage is TRBJ1-1, with D tentatively TRBD1 (5 bases). Germline CDR1 and CDR2: LNHDA and SQIVND (reference sequence). The CDR3 runs 16 residues. Trimming took off 5 bases at V and 4 bases at J, with 20 bases between the two ends.